This passage covers 18 T cell receptor beta chains from one sample sequenced in a study of blood T cell repertoires in COVID-19 (dated by TCRdb to about 2020). Library preparation was by the immunoSEQ multiplex PCR assay. TCRdb limited this immuneACCESS table to in-frame rearrangements with V and J called. A share of clones is missing; checked studies link under half to unresolved V genes, and the rest is unexplained. The sample table lists roughly 140,000 clones, more than 85% of them with a count of one. Of the sample, about 5.6% is held by the ten largest clones. Sequencing was performed on peripheral blood. These receptors were taken from a human donor in a cohort sampled during active COVID-19.

The chain has TRBV7-8 and TRBJ2-5; 8 bases map to TRBD2. Germline CDR1 is SGHVS and CDR2 is FQNEAQ. V shed 1 base, J shed 4 bases, and the junction held 8 bases outside the gene matches. CDR3 length equals 16 residues. The CDR3 loop reads CASSLVHRLAGETQYF. The CDR3 DNA sequence: TGTGCCAGCAGCTTAGTTCATCGGCTAGCGGGAGAGACCCAGTACTTC.

The count of this clone is one. V gene TRBV4-1 combines with J gene TRBJ1-1; tentatively, D is TRBD1 (6 bases). The V and J ends lost 4 bases and 4 bases respectively, with 16 bases between them. The germline CDR1 and CDR2 sequences are MGHRA and YSYEKL. The CDR3 consists of 15 residues. Here the CDR3 reads CASSPFGGIGTEAFF. As DNA, the CDR3 is TGCGCCAGCAGCCCTTTTGGGGGCATCGGCACTGAAGCTTTCTTT.

The chain links TRBV6-2 or TRBV6-3 to TRBJ2-4, with D perhaps TRBD1 (6 bases). V lost 5 bases to trimming and J lost 6 bases, with 23 bases between them. Germline V lookup: CDR1 MNHEY, CDR2 SVGEGT. CDR3 length equals 17 residues. The CDR3 region is CASSSEQGFLSGNIQYF. The CDR3 DNA is TGTGCCAGCAGTAGTGAACAGGGTTTCTTGTCGGGAAACATTCAGTACTTC.

This clone is a singleton in its sample. One end of the junction does not line up with germline, which may come from a read error. The V and J genes are TRBV7-9 and TRBJ2-7; the match to TRBD1 covers 10 bases. Germline V CDR1 and CDR2: SEHNR, FQNEAQ (reference sequence). The CDR3 is made up of 10 amino acids. For the CDR3, the DNA is TGTGCCAGCAGCGCCGGGACAGGGGACTTC. It translates to CASSAGTGDF.

The J gene is TRBJ2-1, the V gene TRBV5-1, with D tentatively TRBD2 (5 bases). The V and J ends lost 6 bases and 0 bases respectively, with 10 bases between them. The CDR3 has 14 residues. CDR1 SGHRS and CDR2 YFSETQ come from the germline V gene. CDR3 nucleotide sequence: TGCGCCAGCAAAGCGGACCCCTCCTACAATGAGCAGTTCTTC. Protein product: CASKADPSYNEQFF.

This chain joins TRBV27 and TRBJ2-1; 7 bases agree with TRBD1. Germline lookup yields CDR1 MNHEY and CDR2 SMNVEV (reference sequence). V lost 0 bases and J lost 6; bases outside the gene matches: 5. The CDR3 has 15 amino acids. The CDR3 coding sequence is TGTGCCAGCAGTTTATCGGCCAGGGGGAGCAATGAGCAGTTCTTC. Translated: CASSLSARGSNEQFF.

The chain carries TRBV3-1 (or the pseudogene TRBV3-2) and TRBJ1-2; 7 positions agree with TRBD1. CDR1 LGHDT and CDR2 YNNKEL come from the germline V gene (reference sequence). Trimming cost V 1 base and J 2 bases; bases outside gene matches: 1. The length of the CDR3 is 14 residues. The CDR3 spells CASSQGDRNYGYTF. The CDR3 DNA follows: TGTGCCAGCAGCCAAGGGGACAGAAACTATGGCTACACCTTC.

In regard to this clone: This may be a read error, as it is one base from a much larger clone. V is TRBV7-9 and J is TRBJ1-2, with TRBD1 as a possible D gene (6 bases). CDR3 size: 12 residues. Germline values: CDR1 SEHNR, CDR2 FQNEAQ (reference sequence). Trimming took 4 bases from V and 3 from J, leaving 6 bases between them. The CDR3 DNA follows: TGTGCCAGCAGCTCAGGGGACTATGGCTACACCTTC. Amino acid sequence: CASSSGDYGYTF.

This chain joins TRBV2 and TRBJ2-1, with 8 bases matching TRBD1. Germline CDR1 SNHLY, CDR2 FYNNEI. The CDR3 loop spans 15 amino acids. V lost 7 bases, J lost 9 bases, and 14 bases stayed unmatched. CDR3 loop: CASTARGQSIREQFF. CDR3 nucleotide sequence: TGTGCCAGCACCGCCAGGGGGCAGAGTATTCGTGAGCAGTTCTTC.

The rearrangement uses TRBV4-2 and TRBJ1-2; weak D call: TRBD1 (6 bases). The germline V gene encodes CDR1 LGHNA and CDR2 YNFKEQ. The CDR3 totals 15 residues. The V gene lost 0 bases and the J gene lost 8 bases, with 16 bases spanning the gap. The CDR3 here is CASSQEGRGIGGYTF. CDR3 DNA sequence: TGTGCCAGCAGCCAAGAGGGCAGGGGAATAGGAGGCTACACCTTC.

The chain has TRBV2 and TRBJ2-4, with 7 bases aligning to TRBD2. Trimming took 2 bases from V and 9 from J; bases not matched to a gene: 7. The germline CDR1 and CDR2 sequences are SNHLY and FYNNEI. The CDR3 consists of 14 residues. This chain's CDR3 is CASSERGGGGIQYF. Here the CDR3 DNA reads TGTGCCAGCAGTGAAAGGGGCGGCGGGGGCATTCAGTACTTC.

This chain joins TRBV29-1 and TRBJ1-2; no definite D call. CDR1 is SQVTM and CDR2 is ANQGSEA in the germline V gene. This CDR3 is 10 amino acids long. Trimming removed 3 bases at V and 4 bases at J, with 3 bases between. The CDR3 region is CSVDSYGYTF. The CDR3 DNA reads TGCAGCGTTGACAGCTATGGCTACACCTTC.

The chain employs TRBV18 and TRBJ2-3, with TRBD2 identical over 7 bases. The CDR3 totals 15 residues. V dropped 6 bases and J dropped 3; count of bases not matched to a gene: 9. Germline CDR1 reads KGHSH; CDR2 reads LQKENI. CDR3 in amino acids: CASSLGLAVTDTQYF. CDR3 DNA sequence: TGTGCCAGCTCCCTGGGCCTAGCGGTGACAGATACGCAGTATTTT.

The chain combines TRBV7-2 with TRBJ2-7, with 7 bases matching TRBD1. V was pared by 0 bases and J by 7 bases, with 3 bases of the junction left unmatched. The V gene's germline CDR1 is SGHTA and CDR2 FQGNSA. This CDR3 spans 13 amino acids. CDR3 coding DNA: TGTGCCAGCAGCTTAGCTCGGACAGGAGAGCAGTACTTC. Amino acid sequence: CASSLARTGEQYF.

The chain combines TRBV3-1 (or the pseudogene TRBV3-2) with TRBJ2-3; the match to TRBD1 covers 7 bases. The trim removed 5 bases at V and 6 bases at J, leaving 8 bases unmatched. The germline CDR1 and CDR2 sequences are LGHDT and YNNKEL (reference sequence). The CDR3 covers 14 residues. CDR3: CASSIRQGWDTQYF. The CDR3 DNA follows: TGTGCCAGCAGCATTCGACAGGGTTGGGATACGCAGTATTTT.

J is TRBJ2-5 and V is TRBV14; 7 nucleotides align to TRBD2. The V segment lost 4 bases and the J segment 5 bases; nucleotides outside the gene matches: 10. The CDR3 is 15 residues long. CDR1 is SGHDN, CDR2 FVKESK, per germline. CDR3: CASSPGGRAGETQYF. CDR3 bases: TGTGCCAGCAGCCCAGGTGGGAGGGCGGGTGAGACCCAGTACTTC.

A single count supports this clone. CDR3 in amino acids: CASSVSLDGDTGELFF. CDR3 DNA: TGCGCCAGCAGCGTTTCTCTTGATGGAGACACCGGGGAGCTGTTTTTT. This chain links TRBV5-1 with TRBJ2-2; D is undetermined. Per germline, CDR1 SGHRS and CDR2 YFSETQ. This CDR3 comprises 16 residues. V lost 4 bases to trimming and J lost 3 bases, with 16 bases between them.

The J gene is TRBJ1-2, the V gene TRBV3-1 (or the pseudogene TRBV3-2), with 7 positions matching TRBD1. J lost 4 bases, V lost 4 bases, and 3 bases had no gene match. The CDR3 is 13 amino acids. Germline CDR1 is LGHDT and CDR2 is YNNKEL (reference sequence). The CDR3 nucleotides read TGTGCCAGCAGCCCTCCAGGGGGCTATGGCTACACCTTC. Translation: CASSPPGGYGYTF.